This TCR beta chain comes out of a study of T cells after yellow fever vaccination. Study-level results: A faster peak, day 5 versus 15, was reached by the weaker secondary response. A large majority of primary-vaccination clones showed up again after the booster (96% CD4, around 85% CD8). Just a small share of clonotypes turned up in the CD4 compartment as well as the CD8 compartment.

The length of the CDR3 is 13 residues. Trimming pared 8 bases from V and 2 bases from J, leaving 13 bases between. Germline assignment: CDR1 MNHEY and CDR2 SVGEGT. A single record per CDR3 protein comes from TCRdb applying MiXCR to the 5' RACE reads. The sample has some 400,000 distinct CDR3 sequences, 6.2% seen once. This clonotype was seen at least ten times. Its target is not known. The sequenced sample was PBMCs, obtained 5 days after the yellow fever booster vaccination. The receptor's source is a man aged 30 to 45 who received the YFV17D yellow fever vaccine. The genes are TRBV6-2 or TRBV6-3 and TRBJ2-7; D is perhaps TRBD1 (5 bases). This CDR3 is CASEGDPTYEQYF. Written as DNA, the CDR3 is TGTGCCAGCGAAGGGGATCCTACCTACGAGCAGTACTTC.